This passage covers 21 T cell receptor beta chains from one sample sequenced in a study of shared clonotypes between healthy human individuals. Naive CD8 cells lacked CD45RO, underwent positive selection for CCR7 and left out terminally differentiated effector memory CD45RA+ cells. TCRdb's copy holds only in-frame clones and misses some; the assay was immunoSEQ multiplex PCR. The top ten hold over 0.1% of the sample, which has around 600,000 clones, approximately 95% seen once. The sample consisted of naive CD8+ T cells sorted from blood. These receptors came from a woman in her twenties or thirties in good health.

The chain is built from TRBV19 and TRBJ2-7; the match to TRBD1 covers 7 bases. CDR3 length: 13 amino acids. Germline CDR1 and CDR2: LNHDA and SQIVND (reference sequence). With V trimmed by 9 bases and J by 0 bases, 5 bases remained unmatched. The CDR3 sequence: CASRGLSSYEQYF. The CDR3 nucleotides read TGTGCCAGCAGGGGGTTAAGCTCCTACGAGCAGTACTTC.

J is TRBJ2-2 and V is TRBV27; D is unclear. Trimming removed 2 bases at V and 2 bases at J, with 9 bases between. Germline V gene data show CDR1 as MNHEY and CDR2 as SMNVEV (reference sequence). This CDR3 is 15 amino acids long. The DNA of the CDR3 is TGTGCCAGCAGTTTAAGGCAGCTTAACACCGGGGAGCTGTTTTTT. Translated: CASSLRQLNTGELFF.

The gene calls are TRBV5-5 and TRBJ2-7; 7 nucleotides line up with TRBD1. The CDR3 is 16 residues long. The V gene's germline CDR1 is SGHKS and CDR2 YYEKEE (reference sequence). Trimming removed 0 bases from V and 5 bases from J; junction bases left unmatched: 11. CDR3 sequence (DNA): TGTGCCAGCAGCTTGGATAGAACAGGGGCAATCGACGAGCAGTACTTC. Translating it yields CASSLDRTGAIDEQYF.

This clone is a singleton in its sample. The V gene is TRBV14, the J gene TRBJ2-7; no firm D call. CDR1 and CDR2 from the germline V gene are SGHDN and FVKESK. The CDR3 consists of 14 residues. Deletions cut 1 base from V and 3 bases from J, with 10 bases between. In DNA form, the CDR3 reads TGTGCCAGCAGCCAAGTAGGAAGCTACTACGAGCAGTACTTC. This codes for CASSQVGSYYEQYF.

The V call is TRBV27, the J call TRBJ2-1; 8 nucleotides agree with TRBD2. Trimming removed 10 bases from V and 8 bases from J; junction bases left unmatched: 16. Germline-derived CDR1 and CDR2 are MNHEY and SMNVEV (reference sequence). This CDR3 contains 15 residues. CDR3 coding DNA: TGTGCCACCTCACTTGGGCTAGCGGGTAGTGATGAGCAGTTCTTC. This encodes CATSLGLAGSDEQFF.

The V gene is TRBV6-4, the J gene TRBJ2-7, with TRBD1 matching 7 bases. Trimming cost V 3 bases and J 1 base; bases outside gene matches: 0. CDR3 length equals 13 residues. CDR1 is MRHNA, CDR2 SNTAGT, per germline. The CDR3 is CASSEQGSYEQYF. The CDR3, as DNA: TGTGCCAGCAGTGAACAGGGGTCCTACGAGCAGTACTTC.

The chain links TRBV2 to TRBJ1-4, with D unclear. This CDR3 is built from 16 residues. The germline V and J ends were trimmed by 5 bases and 3 bases, with 16 bases remaining between them. Germline assignment: CDR1 SNHLY and CDR2 FYNNEI. CDR3: CASSPPAGFANEKLFF. CDR3 nucleotide sequence: TGTGCCAGCAGTCCCCCTGCGGGGTTTGCTAATGAAAAACTGTTTTTT.

This chain connects TRBV28 to TRBJ1-5, with TRBD1 matching over 10 bases. CDR3 length: 15 amino acids. Germline V gene lookup returns CDR1 MDHEN and CDR2 SYDVKM. V was pared by 6 bases and J by 2 bases, with 4 bases of the junction left unmatched. This CDR3 reads CASRTGTGGNQPQHF. The DNA of the CDR3 is TGTGCCAGCAGGACCGGGACAGGGGGCAATCAGCCCCAGCATTTT.

The rearrangement joins TRBV30 to TRBJ2-1; D gene uncertain. V was shortened by 0 bases and J by 8 bases, with 8 bases between the two germline ends. The CDR3 sequence is 12 residues long. Germline CDR1 GTSNPN, CDR2 SVGIG (reference sequence). The CDR3 region is CAWSVLSHEQFF. In DNA form, the CDR3 reads TGTGCCTGGAGTGTACTCTCCCATGAGCAGTTCTTC.

J is TRBJ2-7 and V is TRBV27; D gene ambiguous. CDR1 MNHEY and CDR2 SMNVEV come from the germline V gene (reference sequence). The CDR3 spans 15 residues. V dropped 3 bases and J dropped 2 bases, with 14 bases sitting between them. The CDR3 is CASSFSSESTYEQYF. CDR3 DNA: TGTGCCAGCAGTTTCTCGTCCGAGAGCACCTACGAGCAGTACTTC.

The chain carries TRBV13 and TRBJ2-7; D is ambiguous. The CDR3 has 12 amino acids. Trimming shortened V by 2 bases and J by 7 bases, and 9 bases separated the two germline ends. Germline CDR1 reads PRHDT; CDR2 reads FYEKMQ (reference sequence). The CDR3 nucleotides read TGTGCCAGCAGCTTAAATTCTGCAGAGCAGTACTTC. Protein sequence: CASSLNSAEQYF.

The chain combines TRBV11-1 with TRBJ1-1; TRBD1 matches at 7 bases. CDR3 length equals 12 residues. J was trimmed by 8 bases and V by 5 bases; bases with no gene match: 5. Germline-derived CDR1 and CDR2 are SGHAT and FQDESV (reference sequence). The DNA of the CDR3 is TGTGCCAGCAGCCAGGGGGGTGAGGAAGCTTTCTTT. Its protein is CASSQGGEEAFF. The full variable domain, its missing parts supplied by reference TRBV11-1 and TRBJ1-1, is EAEVAQSPRYKITEKSQAVAFWCDPISGHATLYWYRQILGQGPELLVQFQDESVVDDSQLPKDRFSAERLKGVDSTLKIQPAELGDSAMYLCASSQGGEEAFFGQGTRLTVV.

J is TRBJ2-1 and V is TRBV7-6; no clear D. The V gene's germline CDR1 is SGHVS and CDR2 FNYEAQ. V lost 0 bases, J lost 7 bases, and 7 bases lay in between. The CDR3 extends over 13 amino acids. DNA of the CDR3: TGTGCCAGCAGCTTAGCGGTAGGGAATGAGCAGTTCTTC. Its protein is CASSLAVGNEQFF.

The rearrangement joins TRBV10-3 to TRBJ2-3; 14 nucleotides align to TRBD2. The CDR3 is made up of 17 amino acids. The junction had 3 bases not matched to a gene; V was cut back by 4 bases and J by 0 bases. From germline, CDR1 is ENHRY and CDR2 SYGVKD. As DNA, the CDR3 is TGTGCCATCAGTGGGGGACTAGCGGGAGTAAGCACAGATACGCAGTATTTT. This sequence encodes CAISGGLAGVSTDTQYF.

The CDR3, as DNA: TGTGCCAGCTCGGGGCATTGGTCCTACTCTGGAAACACCATATATTTT. Its protein is CASSGHWSYSGNTIYF. The chain combines TRBV13 with TRBJ1-3, with D perhaps TRBD1 (5 bases). The V end was cut by 8 bases, the J end by 0 bases, with 17 bases between. There are 16 residues in the CDR3. The germline gives CDR1 PRHDT, CDR2 FYEKMQ (reference sequence).

This clone was observed a few times. The chain recombines TRBV10-2 with TRBJ2-7; D is uncertain. Looked up from germline, CDR1 is WSHSY and CDR2 is SAAADI. With 0 bases removed from V and 6 bases from J, the gap between germline ends came to 9 bases. CDR3 size: 13 residues. The CDR3 reads CASSESLLREQYF. Here the CDR3 DNA reads TGCGCCAGCAGTGAGTCGTTGCTACGCGAGCAGTACTTC.

The rearrangement joins TRBV29-1 to TRBJ2-7; D not resolved. The V and J ends lost 6 bases and 5 bases respectively, with 29 bases between them. The germline V gene has CDR1 SQVTM and CDR2 ANQGSEA. The CDR3 runs 17 residues. CDR3 sequence: CSVGPELGTQSPNEQYF. CDR3 nucleotide sequence: TGCAGCGTAGGACCCGAGTTGGGAACCCAAAGCCCCAACGAGCAGTACTTC.

The chain employs TRBV19 and TRBJ2-1; tentative D call: TRBD1 (6 bases). The CDR3 consists of 12 residues. Looked up from germline, CDR1 is LNHDA and CDR2 is SQIVND (reference sequence). Trimming stripped 4 bases from V and 10 bases from J, with 11 bases between. The CDR3 coding sequence is TGTGCCAGTAGTACAGACAGGCTAGAGCAGTTCTTC. As protein: CASSTDRLEQFF.

The V call is TRBV14, the J call TRBJ1-1; D gene uncertain. This CDR3 contains 11 residues. Looked up from germline, CDR1 is SGHDN and CDR2 is FVKESK. V lost 0 bases and J lost 8, with 4 bases in between. CDR3 nucleotides: TGTGCCAGCAGCCAAGACGGAGAAGCTTTCTTT. It codes for CASSQDGEAFF.

Written as DNA, the CDR3 is TGTGCCAGCAGCGAGGGAAGCCTACAGGAGCAGTTCTTC. The encoded protein is CASSEGSLQEQFF. This sequence joins TRBV9 and TRBJ2-1; no firm D call. Between the trimmed V and J ends, which lost 3 bases and 10 bases, there was a span of 14 bases. Germline CDR1 is SGDLS and CDR2 is YYNGEE. The CDR3 is made up of 13 amino acids.

This chain joins TRBV19 and TRBJ2-1, with 9 bases matching TRBD2. The V and J ends lost 1 base and 10 bases, in that order; junction bases with no gene match: 14. CDR1 and CDR2 from the germline V gene are LNHDA and SQIVND (reference sequence). The length of the CDR3 is 17 residues. The CDR3 loop reads CASSIGGGRALLYEQFF. CDR3 sequence (DNA): TGTGCCAGTAGTATAGGTGGCGGGAGGGCCCTTCTTTACGAGCAGTTCTTC. Drawing the rest from reference TRBV19 and TRBJ2-1, the complete variable domain is DGGITQSPKYLFRKEGQNVTLSCEQNLNHDAMYWYRQDPGQGLRLIYYSQIVNDFQKGDIAEGYSVSREKKESFPLTVTSAQKNPTAFYLCASSIGGGRALLYEQFFGPGTRLTVL.